The T cell receptor beta chain under discussion was sequenced for a study of blood T cell repertoires in COVID-19. Produced via immunoSEQ multiplex PCR; TCRdb's table is partial and in-frame only. The data hold 310,000 or so clones, with nearly 90% observed a single time. This clone has a handful of counts. Trimming left V 5 bases short and J 1 base short, with 6 bases between. The CDR3 runs 13 residues. Germline V CDR1 and CDR2: SGHAT, FQNNGV. This clonotype was sampled from a woman aged 18-29 years with acute COVID-19. The source material was PBMCs or T cells enriched from blood (not recorded which). J is TRBJ1-3 and V is TRBV11-2; D remains ambiguous. The CDR3 DNA reads TGTGCCAGCAGCGCCCAGTCTGGAAACACCATATATTTT. It translates to CASSAQSGNTIYF.